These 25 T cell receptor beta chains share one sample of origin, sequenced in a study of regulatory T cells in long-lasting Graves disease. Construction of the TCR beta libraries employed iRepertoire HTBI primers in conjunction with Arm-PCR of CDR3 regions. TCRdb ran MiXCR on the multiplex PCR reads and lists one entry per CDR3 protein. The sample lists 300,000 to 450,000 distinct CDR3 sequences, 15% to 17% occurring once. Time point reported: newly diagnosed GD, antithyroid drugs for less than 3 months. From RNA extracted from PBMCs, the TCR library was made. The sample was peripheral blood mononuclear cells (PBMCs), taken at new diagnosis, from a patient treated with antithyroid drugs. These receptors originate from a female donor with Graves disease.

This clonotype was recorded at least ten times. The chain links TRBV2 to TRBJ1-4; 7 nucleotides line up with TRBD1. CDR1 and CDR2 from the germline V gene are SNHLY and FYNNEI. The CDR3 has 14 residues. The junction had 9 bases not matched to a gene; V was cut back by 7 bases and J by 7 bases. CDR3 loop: CASTRTGSGEKLFF. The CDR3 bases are TGTGCCAGCACTAGGACAGGAAGTGGTGAAAAACTGTTTTTT.

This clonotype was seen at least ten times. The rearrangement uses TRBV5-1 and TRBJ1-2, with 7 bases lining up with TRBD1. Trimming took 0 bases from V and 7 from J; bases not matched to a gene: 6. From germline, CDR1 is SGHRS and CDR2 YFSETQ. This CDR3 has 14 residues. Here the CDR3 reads CASSLGRGRVGYTF. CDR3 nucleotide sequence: TGCGCCAGCAGCTTGGGAAGGGGGCGCGTTGGCTACACCTTC.

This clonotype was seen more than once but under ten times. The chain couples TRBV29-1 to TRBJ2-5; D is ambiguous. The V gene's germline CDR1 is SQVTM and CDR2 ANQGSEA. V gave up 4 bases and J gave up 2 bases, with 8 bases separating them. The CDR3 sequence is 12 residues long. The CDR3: CSVVRFQETQYF. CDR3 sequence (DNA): TGCAGCGTTGTACGTTTTCAAGAGACCCAGTACTTC.

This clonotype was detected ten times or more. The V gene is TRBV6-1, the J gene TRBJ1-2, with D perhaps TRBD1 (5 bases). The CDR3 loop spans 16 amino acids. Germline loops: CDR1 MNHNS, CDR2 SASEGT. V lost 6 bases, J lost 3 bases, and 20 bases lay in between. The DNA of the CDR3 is TGTGCCAGCAGCCACTCGGTTTGGGGGTTTGACTATGGCTACACCTTC. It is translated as CASSHSVWGFDYGYTF.

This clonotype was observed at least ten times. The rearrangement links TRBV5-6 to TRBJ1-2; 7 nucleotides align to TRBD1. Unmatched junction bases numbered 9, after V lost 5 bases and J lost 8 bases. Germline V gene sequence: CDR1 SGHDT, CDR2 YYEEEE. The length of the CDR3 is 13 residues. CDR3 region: CASSRQGWWGYTF. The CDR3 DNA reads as TGTGCCAGCAGTAGACAGGGCTGGTGGGGCTACACCTTC.

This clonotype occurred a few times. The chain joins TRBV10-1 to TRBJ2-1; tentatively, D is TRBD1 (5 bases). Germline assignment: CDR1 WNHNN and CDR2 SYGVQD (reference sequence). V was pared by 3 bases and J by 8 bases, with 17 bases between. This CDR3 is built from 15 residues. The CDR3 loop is CASSDGAAGSDEQFF. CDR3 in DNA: TGCGCCAGCAGTGATGGGGCTGCAGGGTCCGATGAGCAGTTCTTC.

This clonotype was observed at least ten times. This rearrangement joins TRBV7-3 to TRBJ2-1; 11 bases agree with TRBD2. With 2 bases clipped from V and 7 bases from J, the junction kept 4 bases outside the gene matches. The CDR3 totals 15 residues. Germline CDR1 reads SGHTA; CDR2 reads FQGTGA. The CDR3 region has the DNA TGTGCCAGCAGCTTAGCACTAGCGGGGGTGAATGAGCAGTTCTTC. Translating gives CASSLALAGVNEQFF.

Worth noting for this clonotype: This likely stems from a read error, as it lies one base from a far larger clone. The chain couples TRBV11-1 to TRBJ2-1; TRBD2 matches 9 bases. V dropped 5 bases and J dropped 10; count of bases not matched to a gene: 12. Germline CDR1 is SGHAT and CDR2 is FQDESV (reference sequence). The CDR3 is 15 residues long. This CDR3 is CASSPRVAGVQEQFF. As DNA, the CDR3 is TGTGCCAGCAGCCCACGAGTAGCGGGAGTCCAGGAGCAGTTCTTC.

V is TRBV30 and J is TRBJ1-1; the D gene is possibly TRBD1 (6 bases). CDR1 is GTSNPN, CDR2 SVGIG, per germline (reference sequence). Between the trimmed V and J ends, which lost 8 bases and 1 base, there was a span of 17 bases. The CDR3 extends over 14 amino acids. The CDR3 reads CAGKDRGGNTEAFF. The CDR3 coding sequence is TGTGCCGGAAAAGATAGGGGGGGGAACACTGAAGCTTTCTTT.

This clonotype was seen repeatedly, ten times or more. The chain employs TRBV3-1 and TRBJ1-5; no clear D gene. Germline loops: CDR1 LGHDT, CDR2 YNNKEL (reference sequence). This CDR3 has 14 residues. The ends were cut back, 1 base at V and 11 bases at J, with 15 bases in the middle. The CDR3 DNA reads TGTGCCAGCAGCCAAGGGGCAGCTTCCTGGGCCCAGCATTTT. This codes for CASSQGAASWAQHF.

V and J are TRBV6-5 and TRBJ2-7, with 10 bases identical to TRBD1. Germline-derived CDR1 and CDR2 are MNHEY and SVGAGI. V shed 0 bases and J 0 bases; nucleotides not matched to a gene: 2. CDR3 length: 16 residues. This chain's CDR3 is CASSYSDRGLSYEQYF. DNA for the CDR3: TGTGCCAGCAGTTACTCCGACAGGGGGCTCTCCTACGAGCAGTACTTC.

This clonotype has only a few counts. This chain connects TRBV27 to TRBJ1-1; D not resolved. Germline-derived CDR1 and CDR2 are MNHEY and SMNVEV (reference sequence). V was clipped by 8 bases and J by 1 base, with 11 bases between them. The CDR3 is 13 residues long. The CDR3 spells CASGLPRNTEAFF. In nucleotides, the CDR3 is TGTGCCAGCGGCCTACCCCGGAACACTGAAGCTTTCTTT.

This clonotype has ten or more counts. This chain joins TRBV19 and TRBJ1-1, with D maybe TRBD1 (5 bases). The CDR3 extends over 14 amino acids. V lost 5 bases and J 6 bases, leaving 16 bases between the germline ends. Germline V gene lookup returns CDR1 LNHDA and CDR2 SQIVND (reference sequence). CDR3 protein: CASSVGLRTSEAFF. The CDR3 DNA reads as TGTGCCAGTAGTGTGGGACTTAGGACGTCTGAAGCTTTCTTT.

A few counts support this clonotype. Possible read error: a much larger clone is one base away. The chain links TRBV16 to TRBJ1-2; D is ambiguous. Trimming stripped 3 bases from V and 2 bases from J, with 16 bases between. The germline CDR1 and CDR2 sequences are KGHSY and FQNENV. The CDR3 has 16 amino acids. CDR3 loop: CASSQSAGKSNYGYTF. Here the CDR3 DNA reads TGTGCCAGCAGCCAGTCCGCGGGGAAATCCAACTATGGCTACACCTTC.

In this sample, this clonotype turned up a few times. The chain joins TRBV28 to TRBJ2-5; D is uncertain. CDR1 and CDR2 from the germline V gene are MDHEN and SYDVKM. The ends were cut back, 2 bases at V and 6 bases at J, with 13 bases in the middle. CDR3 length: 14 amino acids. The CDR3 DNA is TGTGCCAGCAGTTTAGTGGATCGTACCAAGACCCAGTACTTC. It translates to CASSLVDRTKTQYF.

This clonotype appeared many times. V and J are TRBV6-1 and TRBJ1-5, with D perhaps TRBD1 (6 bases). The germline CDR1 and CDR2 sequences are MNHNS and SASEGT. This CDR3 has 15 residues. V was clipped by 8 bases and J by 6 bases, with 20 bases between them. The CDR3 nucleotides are TGTGCCAGCGCTGAGGGCTTGGGGGCTAGTCAGCCCCAGCATTTT. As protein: CASAEGLGASQPQHF.

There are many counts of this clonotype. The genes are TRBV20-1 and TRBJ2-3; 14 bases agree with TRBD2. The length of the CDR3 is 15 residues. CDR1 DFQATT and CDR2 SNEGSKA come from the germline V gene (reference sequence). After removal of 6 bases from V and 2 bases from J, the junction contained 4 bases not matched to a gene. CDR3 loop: CSALGLAGDTDTQYF. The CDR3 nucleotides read TGCAGTGCCCTGGGACTAGCGGGAGACACAGATACGCAGTATTTT.

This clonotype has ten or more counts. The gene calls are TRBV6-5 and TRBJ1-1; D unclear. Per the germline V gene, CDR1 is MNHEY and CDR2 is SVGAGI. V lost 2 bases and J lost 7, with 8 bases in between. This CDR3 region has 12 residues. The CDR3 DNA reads TGTGCCAGCAGTTACCTCCATGGTGAAGCTTTCTTT. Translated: CASSYLHGEAFF.

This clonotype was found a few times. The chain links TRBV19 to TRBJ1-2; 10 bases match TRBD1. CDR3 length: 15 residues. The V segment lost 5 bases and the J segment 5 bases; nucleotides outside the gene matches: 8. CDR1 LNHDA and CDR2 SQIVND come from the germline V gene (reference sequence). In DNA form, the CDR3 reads TGTGCCAGTAGTGAGACAGGGGGCACATGGTATGGCTACACCTTC. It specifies CASSETGGTWYGYTF.

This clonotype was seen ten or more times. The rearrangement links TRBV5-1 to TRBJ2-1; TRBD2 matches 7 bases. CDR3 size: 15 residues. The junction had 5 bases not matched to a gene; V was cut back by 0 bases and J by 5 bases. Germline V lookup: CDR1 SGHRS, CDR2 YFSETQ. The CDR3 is CASSLGGSGHNEQFF. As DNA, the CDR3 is TGCGCCAGCAGCTTGGGCGGGAGTGGTCACAATGAGCAGTTCTTC.

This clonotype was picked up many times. This CDR3 reads CSARDRNKDTQYF. DNA for the CDR3: TGCAGTGCTAGGGACAGGAACAAAGATACGCAGTATTTT. The chain recombines TRBV20-1 with TRBJ2-3, with TRBD1 matching over 7 bases. Germline V lookup: CDR1 DFQATT, CDR2 SNEGSKA (reference sequence). The CDR3 runs 13 residues. The junction had 5 bases not matched to a gene; V was cut back by 3 bases and J by 5 bases.

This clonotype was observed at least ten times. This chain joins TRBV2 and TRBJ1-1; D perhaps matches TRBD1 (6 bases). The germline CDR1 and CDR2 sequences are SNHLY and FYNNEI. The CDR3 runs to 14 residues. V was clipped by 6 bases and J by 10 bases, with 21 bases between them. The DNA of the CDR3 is TGTGCCAGCAGAGCCGGGACAACAGGCGGGGTAGCTTTCTTT. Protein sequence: CASRAGTTGGVAFF.

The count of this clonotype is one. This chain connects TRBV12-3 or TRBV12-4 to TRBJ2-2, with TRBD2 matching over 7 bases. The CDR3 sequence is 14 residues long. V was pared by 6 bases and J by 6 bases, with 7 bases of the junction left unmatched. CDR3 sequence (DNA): TGTGCCAGCAGCCCAATCAGCGGGGCCGGGGAGCTGTTTTTT. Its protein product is CASSPISGAGELFF.

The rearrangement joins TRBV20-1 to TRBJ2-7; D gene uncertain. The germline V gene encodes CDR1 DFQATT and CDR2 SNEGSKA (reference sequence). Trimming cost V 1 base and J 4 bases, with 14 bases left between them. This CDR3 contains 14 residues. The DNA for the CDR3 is TGCAGTGCTAGAGGCAGGAGATACCCTTACGAGCAGTACTTC. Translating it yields CSARGRRYPYEQYF.

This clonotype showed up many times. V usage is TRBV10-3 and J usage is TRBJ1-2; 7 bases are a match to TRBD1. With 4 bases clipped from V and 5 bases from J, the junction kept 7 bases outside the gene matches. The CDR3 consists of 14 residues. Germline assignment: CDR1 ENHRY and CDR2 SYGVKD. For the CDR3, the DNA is TGTGCCATCAGTGGGGAGACAGGGAGGTATGGCTACACCTTC. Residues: CAISGETGRYGYTF.